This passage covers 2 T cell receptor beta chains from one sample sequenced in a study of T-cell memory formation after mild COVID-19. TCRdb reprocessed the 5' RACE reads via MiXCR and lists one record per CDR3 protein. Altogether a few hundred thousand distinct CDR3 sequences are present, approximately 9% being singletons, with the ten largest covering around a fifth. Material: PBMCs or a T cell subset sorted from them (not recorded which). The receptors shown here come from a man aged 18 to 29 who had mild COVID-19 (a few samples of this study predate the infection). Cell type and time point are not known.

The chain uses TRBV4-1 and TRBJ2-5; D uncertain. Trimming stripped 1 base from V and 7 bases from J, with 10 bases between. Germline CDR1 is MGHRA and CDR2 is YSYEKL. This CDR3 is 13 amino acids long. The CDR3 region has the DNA TGCGCCAGCAGCCAAGGGTGGAGAGGGACCCAGTACTTC. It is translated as CASSQGWRGTQYF.

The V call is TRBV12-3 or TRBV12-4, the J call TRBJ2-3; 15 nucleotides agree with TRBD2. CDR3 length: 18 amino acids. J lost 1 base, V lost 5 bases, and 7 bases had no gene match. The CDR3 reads CASSLRTSGGARTDTQYF. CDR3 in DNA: TGTGCCAGCAGTCTCAGGACTAGCGGGGGGGCCCGCACAGATACGCAGTATTTT.